Each of the 6 T cell receptor beta chains below was sequenced from the same sample in a study of cytomegalovirus exposure and HLA in healthy donors. PCR used 60 Vbeta primers and 13 Jbeta primers. Only in-frame clones appear in the TCRdb table, and some are missing; sequencing was by immunoSEQ multiplex PCR. The sample consists of about 130,000 clones, 65% to 80% of them appearing once. The sample consisted of PBMCs. Every receptor here comes from a woman aged 40 to 55 in good health and CMV-seronegative.

The genes are TRBV5-1 and TRBJ2-1; D is unclear. Germline V lookup: CDR1 SGHRS, CDR2 YFSETQ. This CDR3 has 14 residues. Trimming cost V 1 base and J 7 bases, with 12 bases left between them. CDR3 sequence (DNA): TGCGCCAGCAGCTTGCTTTCTGGGCGAAATGAGCAGTTCTTC. Encoded protein: CASSLLSGRNEQFF.

This clone was seen a handful of times. Other DNA sequences of this sample code for an identical CDR3. This chain connects TRBV5-1 to TRBJ2-3; 7 bases are shared with TRBD2. After removal of 0 bases from V and 5 bases from J, the junction contained 3 bases not matched to a gene. Germline V gene sequence: CDR1 SGHRS, CDR2 YFSETQ. CDR3 size: 14 residues. Written as DNA, the CDR3 is TGCGCCAGCAGCTTGGGCAGGGAGGGAGATACGCAGTATTTT. This gives the protein CASSLGREGDTQYF.

This clone turned up a few times. This chain uses TRBV7-6 with TRBJ2-5; 9 bases map to TRBD2. The J call may be incorrect, as the DNA end agrees better with TRBJ2-7. CDR1 is SGHVS and CDR2 is FNYEAQ in the germline V gene. There are 16 residues in the CDR3. The CDR3 here is CASSPLSGGPSYEQYF. The CDR3 bases are TGTGCCAGCAGTCCGCTCAGCGGGGGGCCCTCCTACGAGCAGTACTTC.

The CDR3: CASRLGAGANTGELFF. Here the CDR3 DNA reads TGTGCCAGCAGGTTGGGAGCCGGGGCGAACACCGGGGAGCTGTTTTTT. The genes are TRBV6-6 and TRBJ2-2; a possible D gene is TRBD2 (5 bases). The CDR3 is 16 amino acids. V was shortened by 6 bases and J by 0 bases, with 14 bases between the two germline ends. Germline V gives CDR1 MNHNY, CDR2 SVGAGI (reference sequence).

This clone was seen only once. The rearrangement links TRBV6-4 to TRBJ2-1; no reliable D call. V lost 0 bases and J lost 9, with 9 bases in between. Germline V gene sequence: CDR1 MRHNA, CDR2 SNTAGT. The CDR3 runs to 13 residues. The CDR3, as DNA: TGTGCCAGCAGTGACTCGAGAGGAACTGAGCAGTTCTTC. Its protein is CASSDSRGTEQFF.

The DNA of the CDR3 is TGTGCCAGCAGCGTAAGTCAGGGGGCGGATACGCAGTATTTT. Residues: CASSVSQGADTQYF. The V gene is TRBV9, the J gene TRBJ2-3; TRBD1 matches 8 bases. In germline, CDR1 is SGDLS, CDR2 YYNGEE. This CDR3 region has 14 residues. The ends lost 1 base at V and 6 bases at J; junction bases unmatched: 4.